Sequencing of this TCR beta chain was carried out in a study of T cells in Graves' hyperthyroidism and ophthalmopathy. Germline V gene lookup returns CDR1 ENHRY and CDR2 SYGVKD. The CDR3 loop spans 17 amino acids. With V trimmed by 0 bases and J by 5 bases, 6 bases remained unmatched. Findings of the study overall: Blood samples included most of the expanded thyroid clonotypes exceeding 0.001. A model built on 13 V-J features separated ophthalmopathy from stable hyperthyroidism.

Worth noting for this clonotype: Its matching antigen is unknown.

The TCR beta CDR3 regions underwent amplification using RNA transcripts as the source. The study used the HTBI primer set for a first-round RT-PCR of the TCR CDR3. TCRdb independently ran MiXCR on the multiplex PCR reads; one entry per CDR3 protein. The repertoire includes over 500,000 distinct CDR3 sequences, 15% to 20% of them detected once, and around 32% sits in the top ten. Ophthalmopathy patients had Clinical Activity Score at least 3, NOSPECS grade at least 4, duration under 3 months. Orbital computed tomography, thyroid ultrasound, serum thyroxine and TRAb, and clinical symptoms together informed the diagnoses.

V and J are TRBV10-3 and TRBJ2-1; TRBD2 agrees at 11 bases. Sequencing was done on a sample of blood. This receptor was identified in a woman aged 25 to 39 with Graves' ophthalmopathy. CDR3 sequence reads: CAISESLAGAGNNEQFF. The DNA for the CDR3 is TGTGCCATCAGTGAGTCACTAGCGGGAGCGGGAAACAATGAGCAGTTCTTC.